This T cell receptor beta chain was captured by sequencing in a study of Ad26.COV2.S vaccination and SARS-CoV-2 variants (dated by TCRdb to the early 2020s). Some background on the complete study: Vaccine-arm donors were drawn from COV1001, a multicentre, randomized, double-blind, placebo-controlled phase I-IIa trial of Ad26.COV2.S in healthy adults. Ad26.COV2.S was administered intramuscularly at 5 x 10^10 or 1 x 10^11 viral particles, either as a single shot or as two shots given 56 days apart. TCRbeta repertoire sequencing served as the tool for gauging how specific and how broad the SARS-CoV-2-reactive T cell receptors were following Ad26.COV2.S vaccination. A total of around 32 samples were included in the TCR-sequenced set, comprising some 20 Ad26.COV2.S vaccine recipients, 5 placebo recipients and 8 SARS-CoV-2 convalescent individuals. Participants in the trial were split at random into five groups of five each, receiving low-dose or high-dose Ad26.COV2.S once or twice, or else placebo on both occasions. Investigators remained blinded to trial group allocation during experiments and outcome assessment. Beyond this particular receptor, the publication reports: Vaccine and placebo recipients had comparable non-spike TCR breadth, which fits with the vaccine containing only spike. Comparing responses between vaccine doses or regimens was not something the study was powered to do. After vaccination, substantial breadth of spike-specific CD8+ and CD4+ T cell responses was reported. Ad26.COV2.S recipients had higher spike-specific TCR breadth than placebo recipients (P = 0.0014). According to the authors, total T cell responses may have been underestimated by the TCR breadth and depth analyses.

In the case of this clone: Its antigen has not been determined. No qualities accompany the bases; no much larger clone lies one base away. The sample has other DNA sequences that encode this CDR3 too.

V is pruned by 4 bases and J by 3 bases, leaving 5 bases of the junction without a gene match. CDR1 SNHLY and CDR2 FYNNEI are derived from the germline V gene. The CDR3 runs 15 residues from the cysteine to the phenylalanine. Only CDR3 DNA remains: 45 bases, in frame from the first base. Read against the paper, the sample's treatment or condition label means: around 19 received Ad26.COV2.S at low or high dose, single or two shots; several received placebo; per-sample allocation not given. Repertoires of vaccine and placebo recipients were sequenced from samples taken on day 63 after the first injection. In Cohort 1b, about two dozen adults aged 18-55 years were enrolled at a single site in Boston, USA, between 29 July and 7 August 2020. Ad26.COV2.S consisted of a replication-incompetent adenovirus type 26 vector by which a prefusion-stabilized SARS-CoV-2 spike protein from the original Wuhan strain was expressed.

The immunoSEQ Assay was used to sequence TCRbeta CDR3 regions. After extraction, genomic DNA underwent amplification by bias-controlled multiplex PCR, followed by high-throughput sequencing. The source study handled its data this way. To quantify the absolute abundance of every unique TCRbeta CDR3 region, sequences were collapsed and filtered. T cell fraction was estimated by normalizing TCRbeta template counts to usable DNA, which was measured by amplifying reference genes present in all nucleated cells. Repertoire TCRs were annotated as SARS-CoV-2-specific when V gene, CDR3 amino acid sequence and J gene were exactly matched to a known reactive TCR set. The reference SARS-CoV-2 TCR set was derived from MIRA and filtered for enrichment in COVID-19-positive ImmuneCODE repertoires, a step that removed public or cross-reactive TCRs. Based on the MIRA antigens, annotated TCRs were further analysed at the level of specific ORF or position within ORF. Breadth was defined as the number of annotated unique rearrangements divided by the total number of unique productive rearrangements, and depth was defined as the summed frequency of the annotated unique rearrangements. TCR breadth was compared between groups using two-sided Wilcoxon rank-sum tests. Entries here come from immuneACCESS through TCRdb and include only in-frame sequences with V and J called. Some clones fail to appear in such tables; in the studies checked, an unresolved V gene covers under half of the shortfall, and the cause of the remainder is unknown. The V and J calls and clone size were taken over from that table, and D and trimming were inferred from the DNA. A total of about 350,000 clones appear in this sample, approximately 84% of them only once. The ten top clones hold 3.3% of the sample.

Sequencing used peripheral blood, obtained in a trial of Ad26.COV2.S vaccine versus placebo. The clonotype comes from a person between 18 and 65 years old who received the Ad26.COV2.S COVID-19 vaccine or a placebo. This receptor chain uses TRBV2 and TRBJ1-5; 8 central bases correspond to TRBD1. The CDR3 loop reads CASSGDRGSNQPQHF. The nucleotide sequence is TGTGCCAGCAGTGGAGACAGGGGTTCCAATCAGCCCCAGCATTTT. Here the CDR3 is joined to the reference TRBV2 and TRBJ1-5 genes, and the full variable domain is: EPEVTQTPSHQVTQMGQEVILRCVPISNHLYFYWYRQILGQKVEFLVSFYNNEISEKSEIFDDQFSVERPDGSNFTLKIRSTKLEDSAMYFCASSGDRGSNQPQHFGDGTRLSIL.